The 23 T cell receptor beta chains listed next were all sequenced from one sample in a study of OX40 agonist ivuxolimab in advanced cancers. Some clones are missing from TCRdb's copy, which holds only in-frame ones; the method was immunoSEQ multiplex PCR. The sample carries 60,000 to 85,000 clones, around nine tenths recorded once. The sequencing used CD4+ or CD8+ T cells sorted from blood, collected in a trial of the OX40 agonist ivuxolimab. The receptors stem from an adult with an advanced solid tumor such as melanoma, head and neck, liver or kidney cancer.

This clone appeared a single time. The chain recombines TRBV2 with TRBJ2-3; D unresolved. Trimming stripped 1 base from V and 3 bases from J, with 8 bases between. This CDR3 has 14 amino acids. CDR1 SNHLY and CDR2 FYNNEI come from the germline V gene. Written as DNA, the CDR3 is TGTGCCAGCAGTGAAGGCCCGAATACAGATACGCAGTATTTT. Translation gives CASSEGPNTDTQYF.

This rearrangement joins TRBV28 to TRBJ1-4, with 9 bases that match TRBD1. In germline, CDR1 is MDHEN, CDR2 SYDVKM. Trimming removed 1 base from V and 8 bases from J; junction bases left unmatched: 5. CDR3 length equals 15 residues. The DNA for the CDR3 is TGTGCCAGCAGTTTATATGGGACAGGGAGCGAAAAACTGTTTTTT. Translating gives CASSLYGTGSEKLFF.

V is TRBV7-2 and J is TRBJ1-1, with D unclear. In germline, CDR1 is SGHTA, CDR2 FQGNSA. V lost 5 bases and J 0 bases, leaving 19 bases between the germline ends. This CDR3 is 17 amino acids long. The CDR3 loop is CASSGPFGVSMNTEAFF. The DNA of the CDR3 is TGTGCCAGCAGCGGGCCCTTTGGCGTCTCTATGAACACTGAAGCTTTCTTT. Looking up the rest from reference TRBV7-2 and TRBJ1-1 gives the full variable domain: GAGVSQSPSNKVTEKGKDVELRCDPISGHTALYWYRQSLGQGLEFLIYFQGNSAPDKSGLPSDRFSAERTGGSVSTLTIQRTQQEDSAVYLCASSGPFGVSMNTEAFFGQGTRLTVV.

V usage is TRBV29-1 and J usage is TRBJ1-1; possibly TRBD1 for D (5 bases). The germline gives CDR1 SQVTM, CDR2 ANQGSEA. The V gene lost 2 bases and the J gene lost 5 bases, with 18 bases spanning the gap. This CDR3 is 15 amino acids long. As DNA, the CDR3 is TGCAGCGTTGAACCCTCCGCAGGGACGGGGACTGAAGCTTTCTTT. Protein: CSVEPSAGTGTEAFF.

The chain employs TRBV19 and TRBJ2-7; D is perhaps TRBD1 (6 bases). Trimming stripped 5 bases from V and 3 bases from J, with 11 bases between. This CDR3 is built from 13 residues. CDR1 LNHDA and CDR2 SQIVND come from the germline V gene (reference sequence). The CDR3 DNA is TGTGCCAGTAGTCCGGGACACCTCTACGAGCAGTACTTC. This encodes CASSPGHLYEQYF.

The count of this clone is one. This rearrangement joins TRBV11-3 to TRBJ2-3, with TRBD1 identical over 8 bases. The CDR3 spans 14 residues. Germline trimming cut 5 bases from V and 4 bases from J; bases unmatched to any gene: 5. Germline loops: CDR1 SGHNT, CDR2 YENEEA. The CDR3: CASSRTGIPDTQYF. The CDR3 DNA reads TGTGCCAGCAGCCGGACAGGGATCCCAGATACGCAGTATTTT.

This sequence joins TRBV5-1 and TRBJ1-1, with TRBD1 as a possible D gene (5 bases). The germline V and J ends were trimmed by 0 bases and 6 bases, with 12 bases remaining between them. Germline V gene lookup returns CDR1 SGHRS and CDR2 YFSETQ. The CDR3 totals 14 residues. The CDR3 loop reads CASSLGGAEAEAFF. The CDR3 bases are TGCGCCAGCAGCTTGGGAGGGGCTGAGGCTGAAGCTTTCTTT.

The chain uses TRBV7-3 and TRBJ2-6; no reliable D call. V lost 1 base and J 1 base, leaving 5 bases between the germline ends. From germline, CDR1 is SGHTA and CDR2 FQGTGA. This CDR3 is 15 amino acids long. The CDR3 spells CASSLMVSGANVLTF. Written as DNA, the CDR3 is TGTGCCAGCAGCTTAATGGTATCTGGGGCCAACGTCCTGACTTTC.

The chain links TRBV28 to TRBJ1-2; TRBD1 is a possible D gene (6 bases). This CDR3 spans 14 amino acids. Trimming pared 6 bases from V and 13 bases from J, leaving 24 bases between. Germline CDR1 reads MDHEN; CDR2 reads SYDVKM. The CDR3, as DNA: TGTGCCAGCAGGAAATTTCCTGGTCTGGGGGCCGGCACCTTC. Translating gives CASRKFPGLGAGTF.

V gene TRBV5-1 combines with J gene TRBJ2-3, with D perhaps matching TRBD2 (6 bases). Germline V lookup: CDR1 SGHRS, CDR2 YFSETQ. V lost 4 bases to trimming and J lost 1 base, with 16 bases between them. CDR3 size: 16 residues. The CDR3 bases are TGCGCCAGCAGCCTCTCCCCTTGGGGGGGCACAGATACGCAGTATTTT. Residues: CASSLSPWGGTDTQYF.

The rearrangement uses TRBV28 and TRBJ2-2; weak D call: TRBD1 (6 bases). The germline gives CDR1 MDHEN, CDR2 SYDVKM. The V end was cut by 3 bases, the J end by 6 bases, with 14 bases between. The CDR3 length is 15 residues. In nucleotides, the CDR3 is TGTGCCAGCAGTTTCCAGGGCAGGGGTGCCGGGGAGCTGTTTTTT. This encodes CASSFQGRGAGELFF.

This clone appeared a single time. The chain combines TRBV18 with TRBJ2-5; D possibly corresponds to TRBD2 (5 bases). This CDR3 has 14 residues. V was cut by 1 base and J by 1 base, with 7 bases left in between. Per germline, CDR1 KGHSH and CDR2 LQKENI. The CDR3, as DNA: TGTGCCAGCTCACCACTAGAGGGCCAAGAGACCCAGTACTTC. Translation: CASSPLEGQETQYF.

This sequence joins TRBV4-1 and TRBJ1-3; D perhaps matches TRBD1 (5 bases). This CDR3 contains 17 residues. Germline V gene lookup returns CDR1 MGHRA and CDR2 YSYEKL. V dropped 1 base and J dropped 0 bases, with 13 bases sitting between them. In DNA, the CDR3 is TGCGCCAGCAGCCAAGTGGGGGGTGGGAGCTCTGGAAACACCATATATTTT. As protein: CASSQVGGGSSGNTIYF.

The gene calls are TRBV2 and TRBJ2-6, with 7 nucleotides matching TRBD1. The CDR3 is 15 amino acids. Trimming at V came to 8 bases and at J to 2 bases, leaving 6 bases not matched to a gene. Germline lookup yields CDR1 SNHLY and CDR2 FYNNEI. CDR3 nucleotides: TGTGCCAGCCGGATACAGGGGACTGGGGCCAACGTCCTGACTTTC. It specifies CASRIQGTGANVLTF.

CDR3: CAWRRRQGYQETQYF. The CDR3 DNA sequence: TGTGCCTGGAGACGGAGACAGGGGTACCAAGAGACCCAGTACTTC. This chain links TRBV30 with TRBJ2-5; 8 nucleotides line up with TRBD1. V was pared by 3 bases and J by 0 bases, with 6 bases of the junction left unmatched. Germline CDR1 and CDR2: GTSNPN and SVGIG (reference sequence). This CDR3 has 15 amino acids.

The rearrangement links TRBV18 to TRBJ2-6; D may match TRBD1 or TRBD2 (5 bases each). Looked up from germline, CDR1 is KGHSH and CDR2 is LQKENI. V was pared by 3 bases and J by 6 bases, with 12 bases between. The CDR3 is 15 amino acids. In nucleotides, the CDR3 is TGTGCCAGCTCACCGGGACGGAACGAGGCCAACGTCCTGACTTTC. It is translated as CASSPGRNEANVLTF.

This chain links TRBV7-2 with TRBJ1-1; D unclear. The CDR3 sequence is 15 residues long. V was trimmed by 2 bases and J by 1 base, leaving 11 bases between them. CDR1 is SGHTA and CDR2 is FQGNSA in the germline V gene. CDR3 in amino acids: CASSLWVNSNTEAFF. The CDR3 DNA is TGTGCCAGCAGCTTATGGGTCAACTCGAACACTGAAGCTTTCTTT.

The CDR3 region has the DNA TGTGCCAGCTCACCGGACAGATTGGATACGCAGTATTTT. It encodes CASSPDRLDTQYF. The chain employs TRBV18 and TRBJ2-3; perhaps TRBD1 as D (6 bases). Germline lookup yields CDR1 KGHSH and CDR2 LQKENI. The CDR3 loop spans 13 amino acids. V was clipped by 3 bases and J by 6 bases, with 10 bases between them.

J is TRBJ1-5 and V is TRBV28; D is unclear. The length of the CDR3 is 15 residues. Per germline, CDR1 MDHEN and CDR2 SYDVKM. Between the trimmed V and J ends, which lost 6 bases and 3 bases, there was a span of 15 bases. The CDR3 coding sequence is TGTGCCAGCAGCACTCCCGACCTCTTCAATCAGCCCCAGCATTTT. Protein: CASSTPDLFNQPQHF.

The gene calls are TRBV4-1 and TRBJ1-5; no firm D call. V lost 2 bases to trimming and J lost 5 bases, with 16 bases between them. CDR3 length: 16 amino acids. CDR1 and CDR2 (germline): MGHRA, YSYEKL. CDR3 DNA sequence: TGCGCCAGCAGCCAATTAGCCCTAGCGGGTCATCAGCCCCAGCATTTT. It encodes CASSQLALAGHQPQHF.

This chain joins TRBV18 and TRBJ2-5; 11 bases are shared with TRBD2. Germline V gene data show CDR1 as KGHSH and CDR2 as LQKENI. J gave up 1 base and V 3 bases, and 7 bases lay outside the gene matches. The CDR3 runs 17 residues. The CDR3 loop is CASSPGSGRAVQETQYF. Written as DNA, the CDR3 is TGTGCCAGCTCACCGGGTAGCGGGAGGGCCGTCCAAGAGACCCAGTACTTC.

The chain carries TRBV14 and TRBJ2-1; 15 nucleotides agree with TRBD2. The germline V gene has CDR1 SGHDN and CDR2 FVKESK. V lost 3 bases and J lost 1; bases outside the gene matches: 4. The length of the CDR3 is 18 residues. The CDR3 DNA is TGTGCCAGCAGCCACGGGACTAGCGGGAGGATTTCCTACAATGAGCAGTTCTTC. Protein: CASSHGTSGRISYNEQFF.

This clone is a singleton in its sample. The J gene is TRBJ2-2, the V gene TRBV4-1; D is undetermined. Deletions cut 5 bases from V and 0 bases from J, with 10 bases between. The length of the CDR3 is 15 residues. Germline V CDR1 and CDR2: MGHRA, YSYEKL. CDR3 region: CASSTTPTNTGELFF. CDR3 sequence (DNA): TGCGCCAGCAGCACCACACCGACGAACACCGGGGAGCTGTTTTTT.